This TCR beta chain came from a study of siplizumab effects on memory and regulatory T cells. This clone was observed a single time. Profiled with immunoSEQ multiplex PCR; TCRdb holds only in-frame clones, not every one. The sample carries about 100,000 clones, 94% recorded once. Trimming removed 5 bases from V and 7 bases from J; junction bases left unmatched: 19. Germline V lookup: CDR1 GTSNPN, CDR2 SVGIG (reference sequence). The length of the CDR3 is 16 residues. This rearrangement joins TRBV30 to TRBJ2-7; 8 bases are shared with TRBD2. The sequenced sample was non-Treg CD4+ T cells sorted from blood. The TCR was taken from a human donor in good health. The CDR3 DNA sequence: TGTGCCTGGCACCCCCTTACGTCTAGCGGGCCGGGGGAGCAGTACTTC. It encodes CAWHPLTSSGPGEQYF. Full variable domain (missing parts from reference TRBV30 and TRBJ2-7): SQTIHQWPATLVQPVGSPLSLECTVEGTSNPNLYWYRQAAGRGLQLLFYSVGIGQISSEVPQNLSASRPQDRQFILSSKKLLLSDSGFYLCAWHPLTSSGPGEQYFGPGTRLTVT.